The 4 T cell receptor beta chains listed next were all sequenced from one sample in a study of T cell repertoires in aging, cancer and after chemotherapy. Peripheral blood genomic DNA, not sorted cells or RNA, was the template. Rearranged V-D-J TRB sequences were amplified with a mixed TRB-A/B primer pool. TCRdb processed the multiplex PCR reads anew with MiXCR; each CDR3 protein has one entry. Of roughly 9,300 distinct CDR3 sequences in the sample, around 44% were seen once. The source material was blood. The source is a human donor in good health.

The rearrangement joins TRBV6-2 or TRBV6-3 to TRBJ1-2, with D possibly TRBD1 on 5 matching bases. Trimming took off 2 bases at V and 3 bases at J, with 13 bases between the two ends. The CDR3 covers 15 residues. Germline V gene lookup returns CDR1 MNHEY and CDR2 SVGEGT. The CDR3 sequence is CASSYLETAHYGYTF. The CDR3, as DNA: TGTGCCAGCAGTTACCTCGAGACAGCCCACTATGGCTACACCTTC.

The chain carries TRBV10-3 and TRBJ2-7; D may be TRBD1 (5 bases). CDR1 and CDR2 from the germline V gene are ENHRY and SYGVKD. CDR3 size: 15 residues. V was pared by 2 bases and J by 0 bases, with 11 bases between. The CDR3 nucleotides read TGTGCCATCAGTGAGGCCGCAGGGTACTCCTACGAGCAGTACGTC. It specifies CAISEAAGYSYEQYV.

V and J are TRBV28 and TRBJ1-2, with D possibly matching TRBD1 (5 bases). Germline V lookup: CDR1 MDHEN, CDR2 SYDVKM. Deletions cut 3 bases from V and 6 bases from J, with 14 bases between. There are 14 residues in the CDR3. The CDR3 is CASSFQGLQDGYTF. The CDR3 DNA reads as TGTGCCAGCAGTTTCCAGGGCCTCCAGGATGGCTACACCTTC.

The table lists this clonotype with a few counts. The V gene is TRBV2, the J gene TRBJ1-2, with TRBD1 matching over 10 bases. Germline V CDR1 and CDR2: SNHLY, FYNNEI. With 6 bases clipped from V and 2 bases from J, the junction kept 3 bases outside the gene matches. CDR3 length equals 14 residues. The CDR3 DNA reads TGTGCCAGCAGACCGGGACAGGGGAACTATGGCTACACCTTC. Translated, it gives CASRPGQGNYGYTF.